The 24 T cell receptor beta chains below were found in one sample sequenced in a study of shared clonotypes between healthy human individuals. Data came from immunoSEQ multiplex PCR; TCRdb stores just in-frame clones and leaves some out. The table shows just over 2,000,000 clones, with about 95% occurring only once. CD45RO negativity and positive selection for CCR7 defined naive CD8 cells, a population that excluded terminally differentiated effector memory CD45RA+ cells. Sequencing input: naive CD8+ T cells sorted from blood. These receptors were collected from a young man in good health.

As for this clone: Other DNA sequences from this sample encode an identical CDR3 as well. The chain couples TRBV6-5 to TRBJ2-1, with D perhaps TRBD1 (6 bases). The CDR3 extends over 11 amino acids. The germline V and J ends were trimmed by 6 bases and 10 bases, with 10 bases remaining between them. CDR1 is MNHEY, CDR2 SVGAGI, per germline. This CDR3 is CASSPGTEQFF. The CDR3 DNA reads as TGTGCCAGCAGCCCCGGGACAGAGCAGTTCTTC.

The rearrangement joins TRBV7-9 to TRBJ2-3, with TRBD1 as a possible D gene (5 bases). Germline V CDR1 and CDR2: SEHNR, FQNEAQ (reference sequence). Trimming took off 1 base at V and 0 bases at J, with 8 bases between the two ends. CDR3 size: 15 residues. As DNA, the CDR3 is TGTGCCAGCAGCTTAGGGGGCATAAGCACAGATACGCAGTATTTT. Residues: CASSLGGISTDTQYF.

J is TRBJ2-7 and V is TRBV7-9; maybe TRBD1 (6 bases). V was pared by 1 base and J by 0 bases, with 13 bases between. The CDR3 runs 16 residues. The germline V gene has CDR1 SEHNR and CDR2 FQNEAQ (reference sequence). The CDR3 spells CASSLVTGPSSYEQYF. As DNA, the CDR3 is TGTGCCAGCAGCTTAGTAACAGGGCCGAGCTCCTACGAGCAGTACTTC.

The rearrangement links TRBV11-3 to TRBJ2-1; 7 nucleotides agree with TRBD1. Unmatched junction bases numbered 3, after V lost 1 base and J lost 3 bases. Germline-derived CDR1 and CDR2 are SGHNT and YENEEA. The CDR3 runs to 15 residues. CDR3 DNA: TGTGCCAGCAGCTTAGGACAGGGAGACTACAATGAGCAGTTCTTC. The encoded protein is CASSLGQGDYNEQFF.

The J gene is TRBJ2-1, the V gene TRBV4-1, with 11 bases lining up with TRBD2. The J segment lost 2 bases and the V segment lost 1 base, leaving 4 bases of the junction unmatched. Per the germline V gene, CDR1 is MGHRA and CDR2 is YSYEKL. CDR3 length: 17 amino acids. The DNA for the CDR3 is TGCGCCAGCAGCCAAGTACTAGCGGGGGAACCCTACAATGAGCAGTTCTTC. This gives the protein CASSQVLAGEPYNEQFF.

CDR3 loop: CASSLAGTSGAISYEQYF. For the CDR3, the DNA is TGCGCCAGCAGCTTGGCCGGGACTAGCGGAGCAATCTCCTACGAGCAGTACTTC. The rearrangement uses TRBV5-1 and TRBJ2-7, with TRBD2 identical over 11 bases. The CDR3 consists of 18 residues. CDR1 and CDR2 from the germline V gene are SGHRS and YFSETQ. V was clipped by 0 bases and J by 0 bases; unmatched bases: 8.

With respect to this clone: Other DNA sequences within the sample encode an identical CDR3. This chain connects TRBV7-8 to TRBJ2-3; no firm D call. V shed 1 base and J shed 4 bases, with 9 bases lying between them. The CDR3 is made up of 14 amino acids. CDR1 and CDR2 from the germline V gene are SGHVS and FQNEAQ. In DNA, the CDR3 is TGTGCCAGCAGCTTAGGTGGGCAGCCAGATACGCAGTATTTT. Its translation: CASSLGGQPDTQYF.

The rearrangement joins TRBV14 to TRBJ1-1; possible D gene TRBD1, 6 bases. The germline gives CDR1 SGHDN, CDR2 FVKESK. Trimming shortened V by 4 bases and J by 4 bases, and 19 bases separated the two germline ends. The CDR3 runs 16 residues. The CDR3 region has the DNA TGTGCCAGCAGCCCCCGGGGGCGGTCCGGGGTCACTGAAGCTTTCTTT. Translated: CASSPRGRSGVTEAFF.

This clone was seen once. This chain links TRBV6-6 with TRBJ2-1; TRBD2 matches 7 bases. This CDR3 is built from 15 residues. Germline V gives CDR1 MNHNY, CDR2 SVGAGI (reference sequence). With 7 bases clipped from V and 7 bases from J, the junction kept 13 bases outside the gene matches. CDR3 DNA: TGTGCCAGCACCACCGCTCGCGGGAGCGTAAATGAGCAGTTCTTC. Translation: CASTTARGSVNEQFF.

The rearrangement joins TRBV5-4 to TRBJ1-2; D may be TRBD1 (5 bases). Germline V gives CDR1 SGHNT, CDR2 YYREEE (reference sequence). This CDR3 region has 15 residues. V shed 3 bases and J shed 4 bases, with 16 bases lying between them. The DNA for the CDR3 is TGTGCCAGCAGCTACACACCGGGGGTGGTCTATGGCTACACCTTC. Amino acid sequence: CASSYTPGVVYGYTF.

The chain couples TRBV4-3 to TRBJ2-7, with D perhaps being TRBD1 or TRBD2 (6 bases each). CDR1 is LGHNA, CDR2 YSLEER, per germline. The CDR3 contains 16 residues. V lost 0 bases and J 5 bases, leaving 17 bases between the germline ends. The CDR3 region has the DNA TGCGCCAGCAGCCAAGACTTAGGGGGGAAAAGGAACGAGCAGTACTTC. Translated: CASSQDLGGKRNEQYF.

The chain combines TRBV5-6 with TRBJ2-1; 11 positions match TRBD2. Trimming at V came to 3 bases and at J to 9 bases, leaving 2 bases not matched to a gene. Germline V gene sequence: CDR1 SGHDT, CDR2 YYEEEE. The length of the CDR3 is 13 residues. Here the CDR3 DNA reads TGTGCCAGCAGCTGGACTAGCGGGTCTGAGCAGTTCTTC. It translates to CASSWTSGSEQFF. The variable domain in full, completed from reference TRBV5-6 and TRBJ2-1, reads DAGVTQSPTHLIKTRGQQVTLRCSPKSGHDTVSWYQQALGQGPQFIFQYYEEEERQRGNFPDRFSGHQFPNYSSELNVNALLLGDSALYLCASSWTSGSEQFFGPGTRLTVL.

The chain recombines TRBV5-1 with TRBJ1-3; the D is unclear. The CDR3 has 16 residues. Looked up from germline, CDR1 is SGHRS and CDR2 is YFSETQ. V lost 0 bases and J lost 8, with 18 bases in between. The CDR3 sequence is CASSLVYRDLGHTIYF. CDR3 DNA: TGCGCCAGCAGCTTGGTTTATCGGGATCTCGGACACACCATATATTTT.

This clone has a single count. The J gene is TRBJ2-4, the V gene TRBV11-2, with D perhaps TRBD2 (6 bases). V was pared by 3 bases and J by 0 bases, with 21 bases between. The CDR3 runs 19 residues. Germline V lookup: CDR1 SGHAT, CDR2 FQNNGV. For the CDR3, the DNA is TGTGCCAGCAGCTTGGGAAAGGGACCCGAGCGGGTAGCCAAAAACATTCAGTACTTC. Protein sequence: CASSLGKGPERVAKNIQYF.

The rearrangement links TRBV7-2 to TRBJ2-7; 10 bases are shared with TRBD1. CDR1 and CDR2 (germline): SGHTA, FQGNSA. Unmatched junction bases numbered 8, after V lost 6 bases and J lost 3 bases. The CDR3 is made up of 15 amino acids. The CDR3 bases are TGTGCCAGCAGTCAGACAGGGGGCGACTACTACGAGCAGTACTTC. Residues: CASSQTGGDYYEQYF.

The rearrangement joins TRBV6-5 to TRBJ2-2; D is possibly TRBD1 (5 bases). Per germline, CDR1 MNHEY and CDR2 SVGAGI. V was clipped by 10 bases and J by 6 bases, with 18 bases between them. The CDR3 length is 14 residues. The CDR3 sequence: CATNRAGNPGELFF. The CDR3 nucleotides read TGTGCCACCAACCGGGCAGGGAATCCCGGGGAGCTGTTTTTT.

V is TRBV7-9 and J is TRBJ2-1; 7 positions match TRBD2. Trimming cost V 1 base and J 0 bases; bases outside gene matches: 6. CDR3 length equals 17 residues. CDR1 is SEHNR and CDR2 is FQNEAQ in the germline V gene (reference sequence). CDR3 residues: CASSLEASGPSYNEQFF. CDR3 DNA sequence: TGTGCCAGCAGCTTAGAGGCTAGCGGACCCTCCTACAATGAGCAGTTCTTC.

The chain carries TRBV4-1 and TRBJ1-1; weak D call: TRBD1 (6 bases). The V gene lost 5 bases and the J gene lost 6 bases, with 13 bases spanning the gap. Germline assignment: CDR1 MGHRA and CDR2 YSYEKL. The CDR3 has 13 amino acids. CDR3 region: CASSDRGGPEAFF. The CDR3 bases are TGCGCCAGCAGCGACCGAGGGGGGCCTGAAGCTTTCTTT.

The rearrangement uses TRBV19 and TRBJ2-7, with a weak D call TRBD2 (5 bases). V was cut by 1 base and J by 6 bases, with 13 bases left in between. Looked up from germline, CDR1 is LNHDA and CDR2 is SQIVND (reference sequence). This CDR3 comprises 14 residues. This CDR3 is CASSIVGLASEQYF. CDR3 nucleotide sequence: TGTGCCAGTAGTATAGTTGGGCTAGCCAGCGAGCAGTACTTC.

With regard to this clone: This same CDR3 is encoded by further DNA sequences in the sample. This sequence joins TRBV6-5 and TRBJ2-1; D gene uncertain. This CDR3 has 15 amino acids. V was trimmed by 0 bases and J by 0 bases, leaving 6 bases between them. Germline V gene sequence: CDR1 MNHEY, CDR2 SVGAGI. The CDR3 coding sequence is TGTGCCAGCAGTTACTCCTCGGACTCCTACAATGAGCAGTTCTTC. Amino acid sequence: CASSYSSDSYNEQFF.

The DNA for the CDR3 is TGTGCCACCTCAGGGGGATCGGCAGATACGCAGTATTTT. Translating gives CATSGGSADTQYF. The chain is built from TRBV28 and TRBJ2-3, with TRBD1 identical over 7 bases. CDR3 length: 13 amino acids. The J segment lost 4 bases and the V segment lost 10 bases, leaving 8 bases of the junction unmatched. Per germline, CDR1 MDHEN and CDR2 SYDVKM.

This chain joins TRBV7-9 and TRBJ2-1; D is uncertain. CDR3 length equals 13 residues. The V gene lost 1 base and the J gene lost 6 bases, with 7 bases spanning the gap. The V gene's germline CDR1 is SEHNR and CDR2 FQNEAQ (reference sequence). CDR3 in DNA: TGTGCCAGCAGCTTAGGTTGGGCCAATGAGCAGTTCTTC. Translated, it gives CASSLGWANEQFF.

The chain employs TRBV7-2 and TRBJ1-1; D unclear. Germline V gene data show CDR1 as SGHTA and CDR2 as FQGNSA. V lost 6 bases to trimming and J lost 1 base, with 15 bases between them. The CDR3 loop spans 15 amino acids. The chain's CDR3 is CASSRPEVPNTEAFF. Written as DNA, the CDR3 is TGTGCCAGCAGTCGACCGGAGGTTCCGAACACTGAAGCTTTCTTT.

The rearrangement joins TRBV5-4 to TRBJ2-3; TRBD2 aligns across 14 bases. CDR3 size: 18 residues. Germline V gives CDR1 SGHNT, CDR2 YYREEE (reference sequence). V trimming: 4 bases; J trimming: 1 base; junction bases outside the gene matches: 8. The CDR3 nucleotides read TGTGCCAGCAGCAACCAGGGACTAGCGGGAGAGGGCACAGATACGCAGTATTTT. It translates to CASSNQGLAGEGTDTQYF.